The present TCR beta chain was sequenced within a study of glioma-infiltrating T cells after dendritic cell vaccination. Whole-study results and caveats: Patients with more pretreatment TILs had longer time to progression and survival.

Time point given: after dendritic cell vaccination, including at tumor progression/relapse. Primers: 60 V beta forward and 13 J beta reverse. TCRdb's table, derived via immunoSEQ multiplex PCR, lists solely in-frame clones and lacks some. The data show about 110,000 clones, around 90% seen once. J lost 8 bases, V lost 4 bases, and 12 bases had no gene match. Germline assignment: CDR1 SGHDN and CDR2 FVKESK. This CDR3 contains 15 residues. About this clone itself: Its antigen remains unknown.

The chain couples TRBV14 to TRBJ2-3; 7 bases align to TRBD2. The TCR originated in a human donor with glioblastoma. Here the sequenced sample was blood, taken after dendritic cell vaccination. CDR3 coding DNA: TGTGCCAGCAGCCCCAGGATAGCGGGTCAAGGTACGCAGTATTTT. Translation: CASSPRIAGQGTQYF.